Listed below are T cell receptor beta chains from one sample, sequenced in a study of regulatory T cells in long-lasting Graves disease. From the multiplex PCR reads, TCRdb called clonotypes with MiXCR, one entry per CDR3 protein. The table records hundreds of thousands of distinct CDR3 sequences, about 20% of them present only once. This specimen was peripheral blood mononuclear cells (PBMCs), taken when the disease was refractory, from a patient treated with antithyroid drugs. The receptors shown here come from a female donor with Graves disease. Each CDR3 is given with its conserved first and last residue. A D gene is named only where the DNA matches it firmly. Clone size is not always given. Where it is, it says once, few, many or a class for expanded clones.

.,TRBV18,.,TRBJ2-2,CASLSTRAYTGELFF,TGTGCCAGCTTATCCACGCGGGCATACACCGGGGAGCTGTTTTTT
many,TRBV20-1,.,TRBJ1-6,CSARLGHTNSPLHF,TGCAGTGCTAGATTGGGACATACTAATTCACCCCTCCACTTT
many,TRBV7-2,.,TRBJ1-2,CASSLRGGYTF,TGTGCCAGCAGCTTGAGGGGTGGCTACACCTTC
many,TRBV6-1,TRBD1,TRBJ1-2,CASRRQGNYGYTF,TGTGCCAGCAGGCGACAGGGTAACTATGGCTACACCTTC
many,TRBV20-1,.,TRBJ1-1,CSARDPRRNTEAFF,TGCAGTGCTAGAGATCCCCGGAGGAACACTGAAGCTTTCTTT
.,TRBV28,TRBD1,TRBJ2-1,CASREWTADRANLVQFF,TGTGCCAGCAGGGAGTGGACCGCGGACAGGGCCAATCTGGTCCAGTTCTTC
.,TRBV6-5,.,TRBJ2-3,CASSSRNTQYF,TGTGCCAGCAGTTCGAGGAATACGCAGTATTTT
.,TRBV9,TRBD1,TRBJ2-5,CASSPFDRAGETQYF,TGTGCCAGCAGCCCTTTCGACAGGGCTGGAGAGACCCAGTACTTC
.,TRBV6-2/TRBV6-3,.,TRBJ1-5,CAAKGGLNQPQHF,TGTGCCGCCAAAGGGGGGCTCAATCAGCCCCAGCATTTT
.,TRBV4-1,.,TRBJ2-7,CASSQGGGVGSFYEQYF,TGCGCCAGCAGCCAAGGGGGGGGCGTCGGGTCCTTCTACGAGCAGTACTTC
many,TRBV6-2/TRBV6-3,.,TRBJ2-7,CASSSTPPAGYLRQYF,TGTGCCAGCAGTTCCACACCCCCGGCAGGGTACCTCCGTCAGTACTTC
few,TRBV24-1,TRBD2,TRBJ2-2,CATKREVTGELFF,TGTGCCACCAAGCGGGAGGTCACCGGGGAGCTGTTTTTT
many,TRBV3-1,.,TRBJ1-5,CASSPSGSPVQPQHF,TGTGCCAGCAGCCCCTCCGGCAGTCCAGTTCAGCCCCAGCATTTT
many,TRBV27,TRBD2,TRBJ2-5,CASSFLAGGTETQYF,TGTGCCAGCAGTTTTTTAGCGGGAGGGACAGAGACCCAGTACTTC
many,TRBV7-9,.,TRBJ1-5,CASSLTRDQPQHF,TGTGCCAGCAGCTTAACTCGGGATCAGCCCCAGCATTTT
few,TRBV4-1,.,TRBJ1-5,CASSQLAGIGQPQHF,TGCGCCAGCAGCCAATTAGCGGGCATAGGTCAGCCCCAGCATTTT
few,TRBV10-2,.,TRBJ1-2,CASSSGQISYGYTF,TGCGCCAGCAGTTCAGGGCAAATAAGCTATGGCTACACCTTC
.,TRBV11-2,.,TRBJ2-2,CASSLVAANTGELFF,TGTGCCAGCAGCTTAGTGGCGGCGAACACCGGGGAGCTGTTTTTT
.,TRBV9,.,TRBJ1-5,CASSVAGGQPQHF,TGTGCCAGCAGCGTAGCAGGAGGTCAGCCCCAGCATTTT
once,TRBV5-5,.,TRBJ1-5,CASSQDVYSNQPQHF,TGTGCCAGCAGCCAGGACGTCTATAGCAATCAGCCCCAGCATTTT
few,TRBV24-1,TRBD1,TRBJ2-3,CATSVTGVDTQYF,TGTGCCACCAGTGTAACAGGGGTGGATACGCAGTATTTT
.,TRBV19,.,TRBJ1-2,CASSILGSSPAKFYGYTF,TGTGCCAGTAGTATACTGGGCTCCAGTCCGGCAAAGTTCTATGGCTACACCTTC
.,TRBV5-1,TRBD1,TRBJ1-1,CASSLLEGAKTEAFF,TGCGCCAGCAGCTTGTTGGAGGGGGCCAAGACTGAAGCTTTCTTT
.,TRBV7-2,TRBD1,TRBJ1-1,CASRVKPDRARAEAFF,TGTGCCAGCAGGGTAAAGCCTGACAGGGCGAGGGCTGAAGCTTTCTTT
.,TRBV7-2,.,TRBJ1-2,CASSFSGANYGYTF,TGTGCCAGCAGCTTCTCGGGCGCCAACTATGGCTACACCTTC
many,TRBV10-3,.,TRBJ1-2,CAISETDLGYTF,TGTGCCATCAGTGAGACGGATCTTGGCTACACCTTC
.,TRBV6-1,.,TRBJ1-2,CASGTGLRKTYTF,TGTGCCAGCGGGACCGGACTCCGTAAGACCTACACCTTC
.,TRBV24-1,.,TRBJ2-5,CATSDGYQETQYF,TGTGCCACCAGTGACGGGTACCAAGAGACCCAGTACTTC
many,TRBV6-1,.,TRBJ2-5,CASSELLGEQETQYF,TGTGCCAGCAGTGAATTATTGGGGGAGCAAGAGACCCAGTACTTC
.,TRBV11-3,.,TRBJ1-1,CASSLLWVGTEAFF,TGTGCCAGCAGCTTACTCTGGGTGGGCACTGAAGCTTTCTTT
few,TRBV24-1,.,TRBJ2-3,CATSDSGPGEGTDTQYF,TGTGCCACCAGTGATTCCGGGCCAGGAGAAGGAACAGATACGCAGTATTTT
few,TRBV30,.,TRBJ1-3,CASLLGAAGNTIYF,TGTGCCTCTCTGCTGGGAGCGGCTGGAAACACCATATATTTT
.,TRBV4-1,TRBD1,TRBJ1-3,CASSGGPQGARAERNTIYF,TGCGCCAGCAGCGGTGGGCCACAGGGGGCGCGGGCTGAGCGAAACACCATATATTTT
.,TRBV11-2,.,TRBJ1-2,CASSLTPGYQTGGYTF,TGTGCCAGCAGCTTGACCCCAGGGTACCAGACGGGGGGCTACACCTTC
few,TRBV5-1,TRBD1,TRBJ1-2,CASSLDGTGNYGYTF,TGCGCCAGCAGCTTGGACGGGACAGGGAACTATGGCTACACCTTC
.,TRBV12-5,TRBD1,TRBJ2-7,CASGLVAGQGFPYEQYF,TGTGCTAGTGGTTTGGTAGCGGGACAGGGGTTCCCCTACGAGCAGTACTTC